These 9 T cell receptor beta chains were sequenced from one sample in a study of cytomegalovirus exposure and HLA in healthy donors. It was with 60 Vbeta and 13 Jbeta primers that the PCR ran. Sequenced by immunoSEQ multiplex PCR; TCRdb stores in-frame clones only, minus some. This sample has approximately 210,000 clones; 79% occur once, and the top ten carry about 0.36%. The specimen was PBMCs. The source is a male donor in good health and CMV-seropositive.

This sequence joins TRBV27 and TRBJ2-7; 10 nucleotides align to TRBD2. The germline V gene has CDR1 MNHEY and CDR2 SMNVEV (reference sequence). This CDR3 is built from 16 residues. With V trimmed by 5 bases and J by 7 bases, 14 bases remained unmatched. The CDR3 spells CASSKQGLAPFGEQYF. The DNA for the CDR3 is TGTGCCAGCAGTAAACAGGGACTAGCGCCGTTTGGGGAGCAGTACTTC.

The CDR3 sequence: CASSFDRGLSTDTQYF. The CDR3 nucleotides read TGTGCCAGCAGTTTCGACAGGGGGCTAAGCACAGATACGCAGTATTTT. The chain combines TRBV7-9 with TRBJ2-3; TRBD1 agrees at 10 bases. The CDR3 consists of 16 residues. Looked up from germline, CDR1 is SEHNR and CDR2 is FQNEAQ (reference sequence). V lost 6 bases and J lost 0; bases outside the gene matches: 6.

The CDR3 here is CASSTGQGAIGEQFF. The CDR3 nucleotides read TGTGCCAGCAGCACAGGACAGGGGGCGATTGGTGAGCAGTTCTTC. This rearrangement joins TRBV7-2 to TRBJ2-1; 11 bases are a match to TRBD1. Germline values: CDR1 SGHTA, CDR2 FQGNSA. V dropped 5 bases and J dropped 9; count of bases not matched to a gene: 9. The CDR3 runs to 15 residues.

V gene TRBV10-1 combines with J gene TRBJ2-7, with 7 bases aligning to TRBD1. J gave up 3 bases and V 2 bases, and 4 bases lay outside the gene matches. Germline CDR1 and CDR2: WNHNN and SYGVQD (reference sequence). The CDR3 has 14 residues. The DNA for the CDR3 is TGCGCCAGCAGTGAGGGACAGGCCAACTACGAGCAGTACTTC. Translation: CASSEGQANYEQYF.

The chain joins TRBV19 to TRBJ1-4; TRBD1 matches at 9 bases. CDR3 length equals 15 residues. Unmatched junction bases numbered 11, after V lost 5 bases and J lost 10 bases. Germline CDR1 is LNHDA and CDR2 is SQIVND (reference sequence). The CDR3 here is CASSVNGQGRRKLFF. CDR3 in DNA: TGTGCCAGTAGTGTAAATGGACAGGGGCGGCGAAAACTGTTTTTT.

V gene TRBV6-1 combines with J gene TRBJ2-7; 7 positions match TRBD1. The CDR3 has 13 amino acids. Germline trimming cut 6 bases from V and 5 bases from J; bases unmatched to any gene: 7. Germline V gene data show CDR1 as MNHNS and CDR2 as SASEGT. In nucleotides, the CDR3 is TGTGCCAGCAGCTCACCGACAGGGAACGAGCAGTACTTC. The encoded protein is CASSSPTGNEQYF.

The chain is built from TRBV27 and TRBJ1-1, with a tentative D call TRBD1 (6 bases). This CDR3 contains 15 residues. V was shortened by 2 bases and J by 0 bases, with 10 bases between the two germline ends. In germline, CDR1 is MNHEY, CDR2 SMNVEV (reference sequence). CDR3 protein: CASSLSGGMNTEAFF. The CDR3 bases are TGTGCCAGCAGTTTAAGTGGGGGCATGAACACTGAAGCTTTCTTT.

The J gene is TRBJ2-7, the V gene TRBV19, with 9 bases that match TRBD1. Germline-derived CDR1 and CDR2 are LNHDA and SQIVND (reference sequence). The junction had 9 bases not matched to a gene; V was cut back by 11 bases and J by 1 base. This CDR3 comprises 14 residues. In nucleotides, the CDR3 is TGTGCCTCCCGCCGGACAGGGGATTCCTACGAGCAGTACTTC. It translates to CASRRTGDSYEQYF.

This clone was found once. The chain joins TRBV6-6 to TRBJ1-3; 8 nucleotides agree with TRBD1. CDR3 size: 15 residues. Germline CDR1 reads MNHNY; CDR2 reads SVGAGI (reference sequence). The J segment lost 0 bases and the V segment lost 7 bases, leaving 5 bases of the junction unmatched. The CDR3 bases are TGTGCCAGCAACTCCGGGACAGGCTCTGGAAACACCATATATTTT. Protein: CASNSGTGSGNTIYF.